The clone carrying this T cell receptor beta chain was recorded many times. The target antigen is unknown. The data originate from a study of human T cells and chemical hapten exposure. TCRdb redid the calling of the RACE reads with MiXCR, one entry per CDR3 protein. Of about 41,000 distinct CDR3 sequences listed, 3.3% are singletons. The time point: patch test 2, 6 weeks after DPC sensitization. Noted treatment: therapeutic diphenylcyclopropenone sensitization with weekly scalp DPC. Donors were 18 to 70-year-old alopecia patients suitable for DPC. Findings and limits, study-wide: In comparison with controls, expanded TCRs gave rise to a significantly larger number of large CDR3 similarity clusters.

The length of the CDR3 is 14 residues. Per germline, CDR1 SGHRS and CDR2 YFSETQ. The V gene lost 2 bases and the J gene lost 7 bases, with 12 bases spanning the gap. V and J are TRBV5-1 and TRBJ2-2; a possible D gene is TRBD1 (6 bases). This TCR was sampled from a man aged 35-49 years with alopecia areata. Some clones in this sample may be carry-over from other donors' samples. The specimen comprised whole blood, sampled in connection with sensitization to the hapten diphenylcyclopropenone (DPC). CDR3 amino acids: CASSFKTGIGELFF. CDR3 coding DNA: TGCGCCAGCAGCTTTAAAACAGGGATCGGGGAGCTGTTTTTT.